The source of this T cell receptor (beta chain) is a study of cytomegalovirus exposure and HLA in healthy donors. Study-wide results and limits: The classifier, whose performance was assessed in both the original and validation cohorts, reportedly diagnosed cytomegalovirus status with high specificity and sensitivity.

CDR1 SGHAT and CDR2 FQNNGV come from the germline V gene. This CDR3 spans 16 amino acids. J gave up 4 bases and V 0 bases, and 6 bases lay outside the gene matches. PCR involved 60 Vbeta and 13 Jbeta primers. The assay was immunoSEQ multiplex PCR, and TCRdb's table has in-frame clones only and misses some. The sample has roughly 150,000 clones, over 60% seen once. As for this clone: Its antigen is currently unknown.

This clonotype was obtained from a woman aged 25 to 45 in good health and CMV-seropositive. The sequenced sample consisted of PBMCs. This sequence joins TRBV11-2 and TRBJ1-2; 9 bases are shared with TRBD1. This chain's CDR3 is CASSLDLDRGPYGYTF. Written as DNA, the CDR3 is TGTGCCAGCAGCTTAGATCTGGACAGGGGCCCCTATGGCTACACCTTC.